The table lists the clone carrying this TCR beta chain with many counts. The V and J ends lost 5 bases and 7 bases respectively, with 9 bases between them. There are 12 residues in the CDR3. The germline gives CDR1 MNHNY, CDR2 SVGAGI (reference sequence). These data belong to a study of T-cell memory formation after mild COVID-19. TCRdb called the 5' RACE reads again in MiXCR, with one record for every CDR3 protein. This sample carries fewer than 350,000 distinct CDR3 sequences, about a sixth of them seen once, and the ten largest clones take 23%. The chain is built from TRBV6-6 and TRBJ2-4; no reliable D call. What was sequenced was PBMCs or a T cell subset sorted from them (not recorded which). This TCR came from a man aged 18 to 30 who had mild COVID-19 (a few samples of this study predate the infection). Cell type and time point are not known. The CDR3 protein is CASSPSPNIQYF. The DNA for the CDR3 is TGTGCCAGCAGTCCGAGTCCGAACATTCAGTACTTC.